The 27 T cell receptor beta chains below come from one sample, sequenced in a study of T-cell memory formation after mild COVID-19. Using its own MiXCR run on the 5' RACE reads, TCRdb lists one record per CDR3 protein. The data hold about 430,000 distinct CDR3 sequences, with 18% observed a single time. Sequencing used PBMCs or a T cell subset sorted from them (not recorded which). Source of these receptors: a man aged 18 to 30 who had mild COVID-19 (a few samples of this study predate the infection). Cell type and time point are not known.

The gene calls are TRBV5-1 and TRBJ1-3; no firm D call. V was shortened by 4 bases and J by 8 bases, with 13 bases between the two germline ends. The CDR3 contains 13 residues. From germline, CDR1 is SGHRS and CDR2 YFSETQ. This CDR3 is CASSPDREDTIYF. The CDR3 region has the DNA TGCGCCAGCAGCCCGGACCGGGAGGACACCATATATTTT. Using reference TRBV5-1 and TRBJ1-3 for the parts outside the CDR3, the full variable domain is KAGVTQTPRYLIKTRGQQVTLSCSPISGHRSVSWYQQTPGQGLQFLFEYFSETQRNKGNFPGRFSGRQFSNSRSEMNVSTLELGDSALYLCASSPDREDTIYFGEGSWLTVV.

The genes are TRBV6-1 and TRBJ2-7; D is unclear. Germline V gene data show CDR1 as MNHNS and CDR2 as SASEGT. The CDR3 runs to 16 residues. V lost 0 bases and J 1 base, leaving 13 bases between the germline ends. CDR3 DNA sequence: TGTGCCAGCAGTGAAGCGCGGATTCAACGATCCTACGAGCAGTACTTC. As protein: CASSEARIQRSYEQYF.

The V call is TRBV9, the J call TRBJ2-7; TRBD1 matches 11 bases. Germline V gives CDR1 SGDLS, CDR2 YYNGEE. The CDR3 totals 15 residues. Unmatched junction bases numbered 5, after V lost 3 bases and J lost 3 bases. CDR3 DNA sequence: TGTGCCAGCAGCGCCTTCGGGACAGGGGGCTACGAGCAGTACTTC. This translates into CASSAFGTGGYEQYF.

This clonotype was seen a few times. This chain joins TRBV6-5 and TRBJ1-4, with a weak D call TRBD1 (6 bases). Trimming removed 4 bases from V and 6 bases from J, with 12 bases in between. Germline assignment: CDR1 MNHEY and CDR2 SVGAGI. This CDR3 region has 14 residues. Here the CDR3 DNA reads TGTGCCAGCAGTTCAGGGGTCATTCATGAAAAACTGTTTTTT. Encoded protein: CASSSGVIHEKLFF.

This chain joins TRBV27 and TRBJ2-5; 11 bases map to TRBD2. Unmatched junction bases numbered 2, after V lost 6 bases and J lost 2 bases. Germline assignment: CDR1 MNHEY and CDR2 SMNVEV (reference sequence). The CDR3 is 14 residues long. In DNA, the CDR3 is TGTGCCAGCAGAAGGACTAGCGGGCAAGAGACCCAGTACTTC. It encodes CASRRTSGQETQYF.

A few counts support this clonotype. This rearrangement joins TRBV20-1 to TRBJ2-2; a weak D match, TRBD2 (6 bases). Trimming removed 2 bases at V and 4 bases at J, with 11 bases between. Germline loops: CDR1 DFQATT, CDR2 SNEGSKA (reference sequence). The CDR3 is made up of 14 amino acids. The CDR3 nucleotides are TGCAGTGCTAGACCGGGACTCGTCACCGGGGAGCTGTTTTTT. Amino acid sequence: CSARPGLVTGELFF.

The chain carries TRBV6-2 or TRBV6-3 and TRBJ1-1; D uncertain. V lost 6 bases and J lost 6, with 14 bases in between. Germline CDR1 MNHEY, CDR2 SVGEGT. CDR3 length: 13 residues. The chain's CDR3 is CASSSNTRPEAFF. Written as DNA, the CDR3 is TGTGCCAGCAGCTCGAACACCCGTCCTGAAGCTTTCTTT.

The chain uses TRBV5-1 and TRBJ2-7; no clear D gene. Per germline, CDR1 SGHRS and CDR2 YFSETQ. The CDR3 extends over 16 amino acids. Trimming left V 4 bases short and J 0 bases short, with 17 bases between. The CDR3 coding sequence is TGCGCCAGCAGCGTGGCCATACTGGAAAGCTCCTACGAGCAGTACTTC. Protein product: CASSVAILESSYEQYF. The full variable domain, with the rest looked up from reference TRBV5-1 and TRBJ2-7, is KAGVTQTPRYLIKTRGQQVTLSCSPISGHRSVSWYQQTPGQGLQFLFEYFSETQRNKGNFPGRFSGRQFSNSRSEMNVSTLELGDSALYLCASSVAILESSYEQYFGPGTRLTVT.

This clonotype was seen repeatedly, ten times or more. Here the CDR3 reads CSGGEPGADTQYF. CDR3 nucleotide sequence: TGCAGCGGAGGTGAACCTGGGGCGGATACGCAGTATTTT. The V call is TRBV20-1, the J call TRBJ2-3; D assignment may be TRBD1 or TRBD2 (5 bases each). In germline, CDR1 is DFQATT, CDR2 SNEGSKA (reference sequence). This CDR3 is 13 amino acids long.

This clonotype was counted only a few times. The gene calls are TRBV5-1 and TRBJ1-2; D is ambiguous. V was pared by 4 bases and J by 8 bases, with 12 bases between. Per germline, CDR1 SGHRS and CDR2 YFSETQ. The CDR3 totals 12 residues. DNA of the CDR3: TGCGCCAGCAGCGATGGTCAGGAAGGCTACACCTTC. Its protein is CASSDGQEGYTF.

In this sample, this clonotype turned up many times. The CDR3, as DNA: TGCAGTGCTAAGGGAGGGAACGAGCAGTACGTC. It encodes CSAKGGNEQYV. The chain combines TRBV20-1 with TRBJ2-7; 7 bases map to TRBD2. V gave up 4 bases and J gave up 5 bases; unmatched junction bases: 2. Germline-derived CDR1 and CDR2 are DFQATT and SNEGSKA (reference sequence). CDR3 size: 11 residues.

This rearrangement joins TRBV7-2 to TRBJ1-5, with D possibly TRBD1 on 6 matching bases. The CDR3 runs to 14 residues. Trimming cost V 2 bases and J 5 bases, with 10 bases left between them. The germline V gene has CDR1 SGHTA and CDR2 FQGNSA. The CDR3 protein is CASSLSYRDQPQHF. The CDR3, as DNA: TGTGCCAGCAGCTTAAGCTACAGGGATCAGCCCCAGCATTTT.

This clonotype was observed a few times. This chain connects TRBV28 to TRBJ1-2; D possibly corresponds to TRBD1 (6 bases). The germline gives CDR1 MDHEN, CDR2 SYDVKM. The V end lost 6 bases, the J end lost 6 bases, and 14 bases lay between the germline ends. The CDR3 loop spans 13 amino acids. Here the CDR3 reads CASRTGNRHGYTF. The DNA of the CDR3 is TGTGCCAGCAGAACAGGGAATAGGCATGGCTACACCTTC.

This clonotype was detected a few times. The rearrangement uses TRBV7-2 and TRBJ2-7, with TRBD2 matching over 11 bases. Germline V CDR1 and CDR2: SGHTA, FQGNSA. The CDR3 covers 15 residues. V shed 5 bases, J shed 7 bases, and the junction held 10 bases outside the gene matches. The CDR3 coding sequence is TGTGCCAGCAGCCCACTCCTAGCGGGGGGTTGGGAGCAGTACTTC. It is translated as CASSPLLAGGWEQYF.

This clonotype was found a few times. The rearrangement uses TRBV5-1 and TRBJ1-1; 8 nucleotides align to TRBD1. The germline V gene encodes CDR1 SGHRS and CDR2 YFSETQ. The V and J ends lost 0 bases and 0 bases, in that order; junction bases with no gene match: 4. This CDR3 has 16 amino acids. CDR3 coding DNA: TGCGCCAGCAGCTTGGGGGGACAGGCTTTGAACACTGAAGCTTTCTTT. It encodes CASSLGGQALNTEAFF.

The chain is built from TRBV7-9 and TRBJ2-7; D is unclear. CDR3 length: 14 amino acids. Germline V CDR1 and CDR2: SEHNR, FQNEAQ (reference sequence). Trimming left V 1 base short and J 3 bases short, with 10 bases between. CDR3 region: CASSLDGLHYEQYV. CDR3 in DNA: TGTGCCAGCAGCTTAGATGGCCTGCACTACGAGCAGTACGTC.

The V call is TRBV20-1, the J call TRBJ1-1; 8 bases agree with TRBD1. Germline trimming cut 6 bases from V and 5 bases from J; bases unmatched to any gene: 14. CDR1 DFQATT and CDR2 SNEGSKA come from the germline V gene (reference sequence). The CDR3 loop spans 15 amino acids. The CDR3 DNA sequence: TGCAGTGCGCGGGCGGGAGACAGGGGTCAGACTGAAGCTTTCTTT. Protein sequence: CSARAGDRGQTEAFF.

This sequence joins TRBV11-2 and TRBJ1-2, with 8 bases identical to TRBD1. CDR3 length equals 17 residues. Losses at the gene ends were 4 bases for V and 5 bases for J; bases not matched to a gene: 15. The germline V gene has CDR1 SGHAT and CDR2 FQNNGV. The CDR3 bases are TGTGCCAGCAGCTCCAACCCGGACAGGGAGAAGGTGTATGGCTACACCTTC. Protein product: CASSSNPDREKVYGYTF.

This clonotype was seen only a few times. DNA of the CDR3: TGTGCCAGCTCACCATCGGGAAACGAGCAGTACTTC. Translation gives CASSPSGNEQYF. The chain has TRBV18 and TRBJ2-7, with TRBD2 as a possible D gene (5 bases). Germline CDR1 reads KGHSH; CDR2 reads LQKENI. The CDR3 is 12 residues long. Trimming removed 2 bases from V and 5 bases from J, with 7 bases in between.

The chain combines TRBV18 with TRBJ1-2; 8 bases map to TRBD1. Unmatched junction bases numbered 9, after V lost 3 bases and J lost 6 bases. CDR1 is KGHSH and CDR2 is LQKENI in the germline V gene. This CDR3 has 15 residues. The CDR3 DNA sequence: TGTGCCAGCTCACCCTCAGGGGGCGCCGGCAATGGCTACACCTTC. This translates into CASSPSGGAGNGYTF.

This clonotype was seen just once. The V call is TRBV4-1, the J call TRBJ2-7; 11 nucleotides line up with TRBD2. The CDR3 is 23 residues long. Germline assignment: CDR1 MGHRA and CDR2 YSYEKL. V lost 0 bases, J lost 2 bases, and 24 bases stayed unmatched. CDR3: CASSQDWPSGGHRAALGTYEQYF. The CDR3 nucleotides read TGCGCCAGCAGCCAAGATTGGCCTAGCGGGGGGCACCGGGCCGCGTTAGGGACCTACGAGCAGTACTTC.

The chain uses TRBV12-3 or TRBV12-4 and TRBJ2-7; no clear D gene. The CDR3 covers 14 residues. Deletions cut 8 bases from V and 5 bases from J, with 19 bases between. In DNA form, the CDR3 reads TGTGCCAGCTCCCCGGACCGGGCAATCCACGAGCAGTACTTC. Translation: CASSPDRAIHEQYF.

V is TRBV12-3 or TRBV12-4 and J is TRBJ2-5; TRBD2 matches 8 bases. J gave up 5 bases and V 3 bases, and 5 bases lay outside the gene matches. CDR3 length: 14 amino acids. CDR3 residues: CASSLSAGEETQYF. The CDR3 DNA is TGTGCCAGCAGTTTGTCAGCGGGGGAGGAGACCCAGTACTTC.

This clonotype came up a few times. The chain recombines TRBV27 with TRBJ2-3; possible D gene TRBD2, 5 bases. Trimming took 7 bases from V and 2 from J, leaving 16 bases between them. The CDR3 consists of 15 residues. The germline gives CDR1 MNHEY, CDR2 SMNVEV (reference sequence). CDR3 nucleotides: TGTGCCAGCACTACCCTTCGGGGAAACACAGATACGCAGTATTTT. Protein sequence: CASTTLRGNTDTQYF.

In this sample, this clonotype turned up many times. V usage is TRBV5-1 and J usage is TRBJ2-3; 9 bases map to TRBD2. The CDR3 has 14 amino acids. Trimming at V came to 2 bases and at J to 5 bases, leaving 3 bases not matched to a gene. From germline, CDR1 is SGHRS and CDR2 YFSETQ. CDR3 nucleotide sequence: TGCGCCAGCAGCTTAGTAGCGGGGGAAGATACGCAGTATTTT. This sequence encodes CASSLVAGEDTQYF.

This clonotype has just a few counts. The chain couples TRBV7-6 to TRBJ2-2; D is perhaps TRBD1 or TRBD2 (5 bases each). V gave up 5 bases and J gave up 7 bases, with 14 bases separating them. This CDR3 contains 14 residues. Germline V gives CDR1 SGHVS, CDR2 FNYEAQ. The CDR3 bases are TGTGCCAGCAGCCCCCTCAGAGGGGTCGGGGAGCTGTTTTTT. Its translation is CASSPLRGVGELFF. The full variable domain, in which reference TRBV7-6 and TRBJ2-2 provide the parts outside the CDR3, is GAGVSQSPRYKVTKRGQDVALRCDPISGHVSLYWYRQALGQGPEFLTYFNYEAQQDKSGLPNDRFSAERPEGSISTLTIQRTEQRDSAMYRCASSPLRGVGELFFGEGSRLTVL.

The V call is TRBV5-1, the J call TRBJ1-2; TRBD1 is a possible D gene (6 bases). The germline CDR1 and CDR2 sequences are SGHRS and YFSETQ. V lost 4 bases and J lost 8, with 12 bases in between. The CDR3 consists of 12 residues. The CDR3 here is CASSLQGEGYTF. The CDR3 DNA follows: TGCGCCAGCAGCCTACAGGGAGAAGGCTACACCTTC.